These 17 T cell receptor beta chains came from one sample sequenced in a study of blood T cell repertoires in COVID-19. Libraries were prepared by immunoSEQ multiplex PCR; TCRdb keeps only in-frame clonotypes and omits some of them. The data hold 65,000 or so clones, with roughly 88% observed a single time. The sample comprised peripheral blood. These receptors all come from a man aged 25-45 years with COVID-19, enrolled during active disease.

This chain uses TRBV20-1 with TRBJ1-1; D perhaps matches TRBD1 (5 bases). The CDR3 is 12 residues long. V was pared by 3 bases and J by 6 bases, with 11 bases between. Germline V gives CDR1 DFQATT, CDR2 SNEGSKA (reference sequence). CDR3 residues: CSASPIGAEAFF. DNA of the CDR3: TGCAGTGCTAGTCCGATAGGGGCTGAAGCTTTCTTT.

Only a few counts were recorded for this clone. The DNA of the CDR3 is TGTGCCAGCAGCCACGGACAGGGGGCGCGTAATTCACCCCTCCACTTT. This translates into CASSHGQGARNSPLHF. The rearrangement links TRBV11-2 to TRBJ1-6; 11 bases are shared with TRBD1. The V gene end was trimmed by 5 bases and the J gene end by 6 bases; junction bases not matched to a gene: 6. The germline gives CDR1 SGHAT, CDR2 FQNNGV. The CDR3 runs 16 residues.

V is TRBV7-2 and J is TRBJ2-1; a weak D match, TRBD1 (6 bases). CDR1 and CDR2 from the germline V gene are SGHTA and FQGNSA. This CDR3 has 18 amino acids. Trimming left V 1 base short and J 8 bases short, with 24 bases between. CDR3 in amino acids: CASSLVLTGAGVKDEQFF. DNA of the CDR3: TGTGCCAGCAGCTTAGTTTTGACTGGCGCAGGGGTGAAGGATGAGCAGTTCTTC.

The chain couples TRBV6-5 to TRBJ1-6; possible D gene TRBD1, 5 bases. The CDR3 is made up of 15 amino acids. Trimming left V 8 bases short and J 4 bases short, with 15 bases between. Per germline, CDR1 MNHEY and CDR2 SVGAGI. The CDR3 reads CASHRSGLYNSPLHF. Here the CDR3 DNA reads TGTGCCAGCCACAGGAGTGGGCTATATAATTCACCCCTCCACTTT.

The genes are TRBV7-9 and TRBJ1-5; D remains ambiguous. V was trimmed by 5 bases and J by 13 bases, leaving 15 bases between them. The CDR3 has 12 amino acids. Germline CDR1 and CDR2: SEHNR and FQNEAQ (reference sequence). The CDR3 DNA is TGTGCCAGCAGCGGGAGTTACCCGGGACAGCATTTT. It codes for CASSGSYPGQHF.

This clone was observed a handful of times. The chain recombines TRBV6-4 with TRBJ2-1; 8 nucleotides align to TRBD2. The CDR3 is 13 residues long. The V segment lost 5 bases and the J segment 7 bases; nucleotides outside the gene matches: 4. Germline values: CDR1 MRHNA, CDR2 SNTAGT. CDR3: CASSSGSENEQFF. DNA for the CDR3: TGTGCCAGCAGTAGCGGGAGTGAAAATGAGCAGTTCTTC.

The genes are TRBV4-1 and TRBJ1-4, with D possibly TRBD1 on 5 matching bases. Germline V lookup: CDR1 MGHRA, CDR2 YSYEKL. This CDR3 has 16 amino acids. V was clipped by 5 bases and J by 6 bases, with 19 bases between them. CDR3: CASSAGWGRNDEKLFF. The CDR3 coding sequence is TGCGCCAGCAGCGCCGGATGGGGGAGGAATGATGAAAAACTGTTTTTT.

Here the CDR3 DNA reads TGTGCCAGCAGTTTAGATTCACTGAACTATGGCTACACCTTC. This translates into CASSLDSLNYGYTF. The rearrangement joins TRBV27 to TRBJ1-2; the D is unclear. Germline V gene sequence: CDR1 MNHEY, CDR2 SMNVEV (reference sequence). The length of the CDR3 is 14 residues. V lost 2 bases and J 2 bases, leaving 9 bases between the germline ends.

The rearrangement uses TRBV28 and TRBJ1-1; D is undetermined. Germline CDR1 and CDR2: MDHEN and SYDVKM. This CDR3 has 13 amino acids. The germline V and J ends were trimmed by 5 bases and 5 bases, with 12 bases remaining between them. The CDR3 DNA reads TGTGCCAGCAGTCGGGGAGGGCGGACTGAAGCTTTCTTT. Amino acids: CASSRGGRTEAFF.

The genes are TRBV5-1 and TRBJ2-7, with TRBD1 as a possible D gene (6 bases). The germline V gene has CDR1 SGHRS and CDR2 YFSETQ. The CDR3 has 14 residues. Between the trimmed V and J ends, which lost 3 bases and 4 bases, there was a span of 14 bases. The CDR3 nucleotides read TGCGCCAGCAGCTCGGATCCTACAGGGTACGAGCAGTACTTC. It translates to CASSSDPTGYEQYF.

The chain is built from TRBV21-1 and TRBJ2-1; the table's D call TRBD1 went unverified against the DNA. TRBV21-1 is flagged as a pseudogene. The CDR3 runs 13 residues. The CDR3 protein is CASSAQGNNEQFF. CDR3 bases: TGTGCCAGCAGCGCTCAGGGTAACAATGAGCAGTTCTTC.

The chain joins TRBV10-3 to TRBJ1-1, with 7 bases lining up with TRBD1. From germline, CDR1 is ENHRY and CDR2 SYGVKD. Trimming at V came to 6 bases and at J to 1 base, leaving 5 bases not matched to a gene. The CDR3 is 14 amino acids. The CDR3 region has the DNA TGTGCCATCAGGGGGACAGAGACGAACACTGAAGCTTTCTTT. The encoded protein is CAIRGTETNTEAFF.

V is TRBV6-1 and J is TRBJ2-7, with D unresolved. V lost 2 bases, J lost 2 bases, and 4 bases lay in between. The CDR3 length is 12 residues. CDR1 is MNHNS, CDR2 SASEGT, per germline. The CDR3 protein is CASSESPYEQYF. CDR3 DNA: TGTGCCAGCAGTGAATCTCCCTACGAGCAGTACTTC.

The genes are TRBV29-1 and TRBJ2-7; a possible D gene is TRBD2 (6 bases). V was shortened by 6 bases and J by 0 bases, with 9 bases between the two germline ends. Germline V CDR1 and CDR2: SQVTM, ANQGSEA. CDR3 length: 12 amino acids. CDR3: CSVAGFSYEQYF. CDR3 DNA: TGCAGCGTCGCGGGGTTCTCCTACGAGCAGTACTTC.

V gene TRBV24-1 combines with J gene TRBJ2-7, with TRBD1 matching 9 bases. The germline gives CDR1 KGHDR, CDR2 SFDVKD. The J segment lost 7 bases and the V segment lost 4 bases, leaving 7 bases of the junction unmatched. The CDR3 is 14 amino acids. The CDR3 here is CATSDPGTGYEQYF. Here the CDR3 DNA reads TGTGCCACCAGTGACCCAGGGACAGGGTATGAGCAGTACTTC.

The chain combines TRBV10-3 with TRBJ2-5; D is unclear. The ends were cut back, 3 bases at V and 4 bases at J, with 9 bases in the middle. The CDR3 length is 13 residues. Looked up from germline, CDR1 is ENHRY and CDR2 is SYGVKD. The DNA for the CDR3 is TGTGCCATCAGTGACCGCAGTACAGAGACCCAGTACTTC. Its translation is CAISDRSTETQYF.

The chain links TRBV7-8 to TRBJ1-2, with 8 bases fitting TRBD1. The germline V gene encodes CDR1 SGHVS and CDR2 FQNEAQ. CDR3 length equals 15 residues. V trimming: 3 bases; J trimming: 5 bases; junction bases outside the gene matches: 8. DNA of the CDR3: TGTGCCAGCAGCTTTGACCTCAGACAGGGGTATGGCTACACCTTC. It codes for CASSFDLRQGYGYTF.